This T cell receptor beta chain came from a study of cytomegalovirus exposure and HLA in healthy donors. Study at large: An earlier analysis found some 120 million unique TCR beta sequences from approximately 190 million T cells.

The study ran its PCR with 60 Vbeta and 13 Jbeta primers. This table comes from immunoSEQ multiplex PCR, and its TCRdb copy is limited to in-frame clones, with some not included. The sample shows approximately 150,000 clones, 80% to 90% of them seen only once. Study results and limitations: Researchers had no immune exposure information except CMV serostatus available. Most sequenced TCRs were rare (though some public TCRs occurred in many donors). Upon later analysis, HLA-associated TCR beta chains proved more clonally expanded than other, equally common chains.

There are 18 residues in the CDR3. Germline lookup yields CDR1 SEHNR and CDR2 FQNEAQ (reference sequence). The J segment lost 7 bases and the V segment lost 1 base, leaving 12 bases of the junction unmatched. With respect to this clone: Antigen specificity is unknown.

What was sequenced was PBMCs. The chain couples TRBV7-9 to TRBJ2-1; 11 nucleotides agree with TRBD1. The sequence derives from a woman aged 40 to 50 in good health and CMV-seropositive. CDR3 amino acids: CASSLGRTGTGGGNEQFF. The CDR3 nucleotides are TGTGCCAGCAGCTTAGGTCGCACCGGGACAGGGGGGGGAAATGAGCAGTTCTTC.